What follows is one TCR beta chain and its context. Its target is unknown. These data come from a study of cytomegalovirus exposure and HLA in healthy donors. Overall study findings and caveats: At a 0.05 false discovery rate, a later analysis found approximately 17,000 TCR beta sequences to be associated with HLA alleles.

The PCR had 60 Vbeta and 13 Jbeta primers. The protocol was immunoSEQ multiplex PCR, while the TCRdb copy is restricted to in-frame clones and leaves out a portion. The profile shows under 250,000 clones, 75% to 90% of them singletons. With 5 bases clipped from V and 2 bases from J, the junction kept 3 bases outside the gene matches. The CDR3 contains 13 residues. Germline V gives CDR1 LNHDA, CDR2 SQIVND (reference sequence). Sequenced material: PBMCs. J is TRBJ2-7 and V is TRBV19, with 7 positions matching TRBD2. The TCR originated in a woman between 35 and 50 years old in good health and CMV-seronegative. The CDR3 bases are TGTGCCAGTAGTTCAGCGGGACCCTACGAGCAGTACTTC. This encodes CASSSAGPYEQYF.